This TCR beta chain was sequenced for a study of blood T cell repertoires in COVID-19. The wider study: PBMCs, B-cell-depleted T cells, or T cells provided the cDNA or gDNA that made up the material.

Source study methods: Reference gene primer amplification gave estimated nucleated cell counts. Sequenced by immunoSEQ multiplex PCR; TCRdb stores in-frame clones only, minus some. V and J calls and clone size are copied from that table; D and trimming were computed from the DNA. The repertoire holds about 200,000 clones, with less than 85% as singletons. Each participant's cohort was designated according to participant-reported clinical history. The CDR3 covers 12 residues. V dropped 7 bases and J dropped 7 bases, with 14 bases sitting between them. The germline CDR1 and CDR2 sequences are SNHLY and FYNNEI.

The clonotype was recovered from a woman aged 60-70 years with acute COVID-19. Source material: PBMCs or T cells enriched from blood (not recorded which). This rearrangement joins TRBV2 to TRBJ2-7; a possible D gene is TRBD2 (6 bases). As DNA, the CDR3 is TGTGCCAGCATTTCGGGGGTGGGTGAGCAGTACTTC. It codes for CASISGVGEQYF.